The rows below give T cell receptor beta chains drawn from one sample of a study of shared clonotypes between healthy human individuals. Here immunoSEQ multiplex PCR was the method, and the copy in TCRdb shows in-frame clones only, minus some. The sample has about 1.1 million clones, 70% to 80% seen once. Sequencing was performed on memory CD4+ T cells from PBMCs. The source of these receptors is a man aged 18 to 29 in good health. Some clones in this sample may be carry-over from other donors' samples. Both conserved end residues are part of each CDR3. A D gene is named only where the DNA matches it firmly. Not every row has a clone size; where given, it reads once, few, many or a size class.

d_gene | j_gene | v_gene | abundance | CDR3aa
NA | TRBJ1-1 | TRBV2 | once | CASSEEGGGTEAFF
NA | TRBJ1-2 | TRBV27 | NA | CASSYRVNYGYTF
NA | TRBJ2-7 | TRBV2 | NA | CASSDLGSPYF
NA | TRBJ2-2 | TRBV5-1 | once | CASSSTGLSTGELFF
NA | TRBJ2-3 | TRBV7-3 | NA | CASSSWGQRWDTQYF
TRBD2 | TRBJ2-3 | TRBV4-2 | NA | CASRGTGGRVRTDTQYF
NA | TRBJ2-7 | TRBV2 | NA | CASSEDFSYEQYF
NA | TRBJ1-2 | TRBV7-3 | NA | CASSLFDGAGYTF
TRBD1 | TRBJ2-7 | TRBV5-4 | NA | CASSLPGTDYEQYF
NA | TRBJ2-3 | TRBV12-2 | NA | CASRYDCPTGGTQYF
NA | TRBJ1-2 | TRBV11-2 | NA | CASSLRNYGYTF
TRBD1 | TRBJ1-2 | TRBV6-6 | few | CASSYVAGGSYGYTF
NA | TRBJ2-2 | TRBV5-1 | NA | CASSLRLIGELFF
NA | TRBJ2-5 | TRBV28 | once | CASSHHQFTETQYF
NA | TRBJ2-3 | TRBV6-1 | NA | CATSLDEYTDTQYF
TRBD1 | TRBJ2-5 | TRBV9 | NA | CASSGQGFETQYF
NA | TRBJ2-3 | TRBV19 | few | CASSRALASSTDTQYF